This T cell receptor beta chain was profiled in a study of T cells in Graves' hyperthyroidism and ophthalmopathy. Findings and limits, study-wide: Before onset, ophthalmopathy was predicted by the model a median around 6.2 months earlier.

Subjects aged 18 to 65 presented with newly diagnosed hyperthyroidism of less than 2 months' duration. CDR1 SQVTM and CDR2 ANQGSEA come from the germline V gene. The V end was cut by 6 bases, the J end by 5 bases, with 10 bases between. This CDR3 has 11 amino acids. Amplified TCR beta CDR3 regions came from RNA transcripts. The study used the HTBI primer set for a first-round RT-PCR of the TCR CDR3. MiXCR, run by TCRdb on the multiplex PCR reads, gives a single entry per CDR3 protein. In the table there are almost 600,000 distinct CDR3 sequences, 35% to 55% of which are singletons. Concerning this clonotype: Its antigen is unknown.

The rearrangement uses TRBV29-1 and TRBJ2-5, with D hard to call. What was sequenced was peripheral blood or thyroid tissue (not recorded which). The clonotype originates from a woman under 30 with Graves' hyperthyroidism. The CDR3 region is CSVLGRETQYF. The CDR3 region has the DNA TGCAGCGTACTCGGGCGGGAGACCCAGTACTTC.